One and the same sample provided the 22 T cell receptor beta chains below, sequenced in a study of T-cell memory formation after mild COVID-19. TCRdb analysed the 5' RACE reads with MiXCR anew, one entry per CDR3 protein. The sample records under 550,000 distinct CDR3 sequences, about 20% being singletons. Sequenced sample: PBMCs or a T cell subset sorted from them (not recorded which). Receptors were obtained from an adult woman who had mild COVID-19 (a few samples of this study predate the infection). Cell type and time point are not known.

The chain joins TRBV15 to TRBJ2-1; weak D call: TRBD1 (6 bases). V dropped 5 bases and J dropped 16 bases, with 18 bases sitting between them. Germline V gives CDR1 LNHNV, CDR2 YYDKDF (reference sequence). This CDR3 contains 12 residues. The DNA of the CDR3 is TGTGCCACCAGCTCACGGACAGTGGCTCTCTTCTTC. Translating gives CATSSRTVALFF.

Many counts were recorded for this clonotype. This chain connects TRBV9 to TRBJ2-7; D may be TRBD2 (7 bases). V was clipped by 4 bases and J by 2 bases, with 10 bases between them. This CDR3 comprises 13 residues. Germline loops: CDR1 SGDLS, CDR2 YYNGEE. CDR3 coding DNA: TGTGCCAGCAGCCCCGGGGGGCCCTACGAGCAGTACTTC. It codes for CASSPGGPYEQYF. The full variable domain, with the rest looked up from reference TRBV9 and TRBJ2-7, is DSGVTQTPKHLITATGQRVTLRCSPRSGDLSVYWYQQSLDQGLQFLIQYYNGEERAKGNILERFSAQQFPDLHSELNLSSLELGDSALYFCASSPGGPYEQYFGPGTRLTVT.

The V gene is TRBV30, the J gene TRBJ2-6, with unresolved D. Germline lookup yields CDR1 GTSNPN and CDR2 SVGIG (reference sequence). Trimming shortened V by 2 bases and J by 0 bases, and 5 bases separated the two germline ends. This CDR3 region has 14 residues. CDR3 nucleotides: TGTGCCTGGAGTAGGAACTCTGGGGCCAACGTCCTGACTTTC. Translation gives CAWSRNSGANVLTF.

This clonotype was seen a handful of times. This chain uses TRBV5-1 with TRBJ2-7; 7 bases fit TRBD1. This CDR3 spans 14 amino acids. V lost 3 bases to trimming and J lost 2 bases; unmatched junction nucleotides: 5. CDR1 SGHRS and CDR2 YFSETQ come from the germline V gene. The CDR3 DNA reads TGCGCCAGCAGCTCGGACAGGCGAGCCTACGAGCAGTACTTC. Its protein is CASSSDRRAYEQYF. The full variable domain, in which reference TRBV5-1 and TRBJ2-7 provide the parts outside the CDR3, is KAGVTQTPRYLIKTRGQQVTLSCSPISGHRSVSWYQQTPGQGLQFLFEYFSETQRNKGNFPGRFSGRQFSNSRSEMNVSTLELGDSALYLCASSSDRRAYEQYFGPGTRLTVT.

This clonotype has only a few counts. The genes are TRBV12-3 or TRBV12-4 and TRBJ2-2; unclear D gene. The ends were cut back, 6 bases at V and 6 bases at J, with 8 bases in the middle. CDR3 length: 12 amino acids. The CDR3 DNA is TGTGCCAGCAGACAACTCCCCGGGGAGCTGTTTTTT. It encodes CASRQLPGELFF.

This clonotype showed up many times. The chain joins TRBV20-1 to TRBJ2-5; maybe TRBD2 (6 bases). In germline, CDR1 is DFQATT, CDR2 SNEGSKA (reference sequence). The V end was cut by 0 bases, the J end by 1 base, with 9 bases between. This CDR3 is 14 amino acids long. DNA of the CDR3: TGCAGTGCTAGAGATCCGGGGGTCCAAGAGACCCAGTACTTC. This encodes CSARDPGVQETQYF.

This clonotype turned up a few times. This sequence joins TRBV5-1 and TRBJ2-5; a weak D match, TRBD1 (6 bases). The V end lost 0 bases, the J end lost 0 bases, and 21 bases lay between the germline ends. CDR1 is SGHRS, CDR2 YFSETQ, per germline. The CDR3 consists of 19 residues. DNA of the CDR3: TGCGCCAGCAGCTTGGCCAGACAGACCAGGGGAGAATACCAAGAGACCCAGTACTTC. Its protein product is CASSLARQTRGEYQETQYF.

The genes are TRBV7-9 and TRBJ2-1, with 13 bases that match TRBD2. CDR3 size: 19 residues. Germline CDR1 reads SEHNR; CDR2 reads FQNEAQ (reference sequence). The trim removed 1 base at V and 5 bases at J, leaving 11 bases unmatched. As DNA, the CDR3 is TGTGCCAGCAGCTTAGTAGGACTAGCGGGAGAATTTCTCCACAATGAGCAGTTCTTC. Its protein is CASSLVGLAGEFLHNEQFF.

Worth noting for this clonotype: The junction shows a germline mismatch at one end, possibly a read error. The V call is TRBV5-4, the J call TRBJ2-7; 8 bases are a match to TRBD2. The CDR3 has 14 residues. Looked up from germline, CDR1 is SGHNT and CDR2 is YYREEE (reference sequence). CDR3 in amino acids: CASKYLAGSNEQYF. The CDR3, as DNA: TGTGCCAGCAAATACCTAGCGGGCTCCAACGAGCAGTACTTC. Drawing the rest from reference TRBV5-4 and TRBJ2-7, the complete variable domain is ETGVTQSPTHLIKTRGQQVTLRCSSQSGHNTVSWYQQALGQGPQFIFQYYREEENGRGNFPPRFSGLQFPNYSSELNVNALELDDSALYLCASKYLAGSNEQYFGPGTRLTVT.

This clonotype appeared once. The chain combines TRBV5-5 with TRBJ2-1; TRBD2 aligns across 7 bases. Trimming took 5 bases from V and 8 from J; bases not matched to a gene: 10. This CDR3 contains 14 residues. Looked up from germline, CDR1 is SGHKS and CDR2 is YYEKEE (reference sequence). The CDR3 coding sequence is TGTGCCAGCAGTCCACGGCGGGGGAGGGATGAGCAGTTCTTC. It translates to CASSPRRGRDEQFF.

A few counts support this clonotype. The CDR3 region has the DNA TGTGCCATCAGCGCAACCCCGGTAGCGGGCGCGGGTAACGAGCAGTACTTC. Its translation is CAISATPVAGAGNEQYF. V usage is TRBV10-3 and J usage is TRBJ2-7; 7 nucleotides line up with TRBD2. CDR1 is ENHRY, CDR2 SYGVKD, per germline. The CDR3 is 17 residues long. Losses at the gene ends were 6 bases for V and 5 bases for J; bases not matched to a gene: 19.

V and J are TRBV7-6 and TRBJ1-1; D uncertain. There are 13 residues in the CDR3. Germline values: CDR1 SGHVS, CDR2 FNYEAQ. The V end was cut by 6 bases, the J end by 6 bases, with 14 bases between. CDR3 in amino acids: CASSLTRTSEAFF. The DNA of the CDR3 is TGTGCCAGCAGTCTCACACGAACCTCTGAAGCTTTCTTT.

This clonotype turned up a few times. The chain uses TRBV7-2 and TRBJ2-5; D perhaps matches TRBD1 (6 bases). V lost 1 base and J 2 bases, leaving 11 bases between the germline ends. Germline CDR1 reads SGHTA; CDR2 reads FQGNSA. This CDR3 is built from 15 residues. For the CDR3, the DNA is TGTGCCAGCAGCTTAGGTGGGGGCCCACAAGAGACCCAGTACTTC. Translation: CASSLGGGPQETQYF.

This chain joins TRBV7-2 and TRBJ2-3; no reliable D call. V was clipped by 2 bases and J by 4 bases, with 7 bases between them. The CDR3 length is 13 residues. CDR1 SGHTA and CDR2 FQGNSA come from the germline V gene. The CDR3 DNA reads TGTGCCAGCAGCTTATTGTATGCAGATACGCAGTATTTT. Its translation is CASSLLYADTQYF.

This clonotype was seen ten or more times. In DNA, the CDR3 is TGTGCCACCAGTGATTTATCCATCAATCAGCCCCAGCATTTT. Its protein product is CATSDLSINQPQHF. The genes are TRBV24-1 and TRBJ1-5; no firm D call. V was cut by 1 base and J by 3 bases, with 6 bases left in between. The V gene's germline CDR1 is KGHDR and CDR2 SFDVKD. The CDR3 is 14 amino acids.

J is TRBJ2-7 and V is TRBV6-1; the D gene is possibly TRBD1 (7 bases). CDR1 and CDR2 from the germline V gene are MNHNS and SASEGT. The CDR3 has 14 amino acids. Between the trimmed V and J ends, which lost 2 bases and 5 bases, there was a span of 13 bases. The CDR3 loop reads CASSERSRGDEQYF. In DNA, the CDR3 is TGTGCCAGCAGTGAAAGGAGCAGGGGGGACGAGCAGTACTTC.

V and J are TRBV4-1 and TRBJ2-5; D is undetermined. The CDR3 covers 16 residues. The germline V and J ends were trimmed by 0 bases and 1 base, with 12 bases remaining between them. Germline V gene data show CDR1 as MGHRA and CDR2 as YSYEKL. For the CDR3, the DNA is TGCGCCAGCAGCCAAGAAGAACGGCGGACCCAAGAGACCCAGTACTTC. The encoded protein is CASSQEERRTQETQYF.

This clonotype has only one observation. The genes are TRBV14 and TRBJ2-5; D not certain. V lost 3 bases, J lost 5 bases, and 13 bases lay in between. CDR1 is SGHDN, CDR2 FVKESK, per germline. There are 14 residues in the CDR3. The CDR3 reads CASSHAYEGETQYF. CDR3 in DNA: TGTGCCAGCAGCCACGCCTACGAAGGGGAGACCCAGTACTTC. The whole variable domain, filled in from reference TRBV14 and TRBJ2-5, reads EAGVTQFPSHSVIEKGQTVTLRCDPISGHDNLYWYRRVMGKEIKFLLHFVKESKQDESGMPNNRFLAERTGGTYSTLKVQPAELEDSGVYFCASSHAYEGETQYFGPGTRLLVL.

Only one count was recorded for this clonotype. In DNA form, the CDR3 reads TGCAGTGCGCAAGGACACTTGAACACTGAAGCTTTCTTT. Amino acids: CSAQGHLNTEAFF. The chain recombines TRBV20-1 with TRBJ1-1; D perhaps matches TRBD1 (5 bases). This CDR3 has 13 amino acids. V lost 6 bases and J 0 bases, leaving 11 bases between the germline ends. Looked up from germline, CDR1 is DFQATT and CDR2 is SNEGSKA (reference sequence).

The CDR3 here is CASSLAFHRGNEQFF. CDR3 DNA: TGTGCCAGCAGCTTAGCATTCCATCGGGGCAATGAGCAGTTCTTC. The V gene is TRBV11-3, the J gene TRBJ2-1; D might be TRBD2 (5 bases). Trimming shortened V by 1 base and J by 6 bases, and 13 bases separated the two germline ends. This CDR3 has 15 amino acids. The germline V gene encodes CDR1 SGHNT and CDR2 YENEEA.

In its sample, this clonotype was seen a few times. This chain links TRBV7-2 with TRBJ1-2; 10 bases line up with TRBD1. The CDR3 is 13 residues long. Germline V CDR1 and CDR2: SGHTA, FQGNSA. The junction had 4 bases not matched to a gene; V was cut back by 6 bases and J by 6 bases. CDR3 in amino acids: CASRLTGGNGYTF. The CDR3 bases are TGTGCCAGCAGGCTGACAGGGGGCAATGGCTACACCTTC. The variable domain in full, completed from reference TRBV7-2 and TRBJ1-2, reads GAGVSQSPSNKVTEKGKDVELRCDPISGHTALYWYRQSLGQGLEFLIYFQGNSAPDKSGLPSDRFSAERTGGSVSTLTIQRTQQEDSAVYLCASRLTGGNGYTFGSGTRLTVV.

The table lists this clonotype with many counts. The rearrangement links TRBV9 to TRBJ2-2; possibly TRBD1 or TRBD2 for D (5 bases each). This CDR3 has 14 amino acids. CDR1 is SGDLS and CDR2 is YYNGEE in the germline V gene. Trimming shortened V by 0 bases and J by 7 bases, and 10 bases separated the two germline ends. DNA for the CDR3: TGTGCCAGCAGCGTAGCTTCGGGGCGCGGGGAGCTGTTTTTT. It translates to CASSVASGRGELFF.